These 19 T cell receptor beta chains were sequenced from one sample in a study of cytomegalovirus exposure and HLA in healthy donors. With 60 Vbeta and 13 Jbeta primers, the PCR was carried out. The repertoire was sequenced with immunoSEQ multiplex PCR; TCRdb's copy has only in-frame clones and lacks some. The profile shows more than 120,000 clones, around 78% of them singletons. Material for sequencing was PBMCs. The receptors were sampled from a woman between 40 and 55 years old in good health and CMV-seropositive.

This sequence joins TRBV15 and TRBJ2-5; 16 bases fit TRBD2. V lost 1 base to trimming and J lost 3 bases; unmatched junction nucleotides: 2. In germline, CDR1 is LNHNV, CDR2 YYDKDF (reference sequence). This CDR3 region has 17 residues. The CDR3: CATSRGGTSGREETQYF. CDR3 DNA sequence: TGTGCCACCAGCAGAGGGGGGACTAGCGGGAGGGAAGAGACCCAGTACTTC.

The chain employs TRBV27 and TRBJ1-1; 7 bases are shared with TRBD1. From germline, CDR1 is MNHEY and CDR2 SMNVEV (reference sequence). The CDR3 sequence is 13 residues long. The junction had 7 bases not matched to a gene; V was cut back by 7 bases and J by 5 bases. The CDR3 DNA sequence: TGTGCCAGCACCCACGGCAGGGGGACTGAAGCTTTCTTT. This gives the protein CASTHGRGTEAFF.

V usage is TRBV7-2 and J usage is TRBJ1-6, with 7 bases lining up with TRBD1. CDR1 and CDR2 (germline): SGHTA, FQGNSA. This CDR3 contains 15 residues. Trimming took 5 bases from V and 9 from J; bases not matched to a gene: 10. CDR3 bases: TGTGCCAGCAGCCCGCGACAGGGCGTAAGTTCACCCCTCCACTTT. Translation: CASSPRQGVSSPLHF.

This sequence joins TRBV9 and TRBJ2-2; 7 bases line up with TRBD2. Per the germline V gene, CDR1 is SGDLS and CDR2 is YYNGEE. The V segment lost 4 bases and the J segment 4 bases; nucleotides outside the gene matches: 10. This CDR3 comprises 16 residues. The CDR3 loop reads CASSNQAGLSTGELFF. The DNA of the CDR3 is TGTGCCAGCAGCAATCAAGCGGGACTTTCCACCGGGGAGCTGTTTTTT.

The CDR3 DNA reads as TGTGCCAGTAGTATAGTAATCCGGACACGCTACAATGAGCAGTTCTTC. Its translation: CASSIVIRTRYNEQFF. The gene calls are TRBV19 and TRBJ2-1; a weak D match, TRBD1 (5 bases). V was pared by 1 base and J by 3 bases, with 13 bases between. This CDR3 contains 16 residues. Germline loops: CDR1 LNHDA, CDR2 SQIVND (reference sequence).

This chain joins TRBV5-4 and TRBJ2-5; 9 bases are a match to TRBD1. The DNA end lines up better with TRBJ2-7; the J call may be wrong. Germline-derived CDR1 and CDR2 are SGHNT and YYREEE (reference sequence). This CDR3 spans 15 amino acids. In DNA, the CDR3 is TGTGCCAGCAGCTCGGGACAGGGACCAACCTACGAGCAGTACTTC. Encoded protein: CASSSGQGPTYEQYF.

This chain uses TRBV6-1 with TRBJ2-4; no clear D. CDR3 length equals 12 residues. V shed 1 base and J shed 9 bases, with 7 bases lying between them. Germline loops: CDR1 MNHNS, CDR2 SASEGT. CDR3 in amino acids: CASSEGGTIQYF. The CDR3 DNA reads as TGTGCCAGCAGTGAAGGAGGAACCATTCAGTACTTC.

CDR3 sequence (DNA): TGTGCCAGCAGCTTGGGAGGCCCAACTAATGAAAAACTGTTTTTT. Translating it yields CASSLGGPTNEKLFF. J is TRBJ1-4 and V is TRBV5-6, with D hard to call. This CDR3 has 15 residues. Trimming pared 0 bases from V and 0 bases from J, leaving 6 bases between. Germline V CDR1 and CDR2: SGHDT, YYEEEE.

J is TRBJ2-7 and V is TRBV6-6, with 11 bases fitting TRBD2. The V segment lost 0 bases and the J segment 2 bases; nucleotides outside the gene matches: 3. This CDR3 contains 16 residues. CDR1 MNHNY and CDR2 SVGAGI come from the germline V gene (reference sequence). The CDR3 DNA sequence: TGTGCCAGCAGTTACTCGGGGACTAGCGGCGCCTACGAGCAGTACTTC. This encodes CASSYSGTSGAYEQYF.

This chain uses TRBV15 with TRBJ1-1; tentative D call: TRBD1 (5 bases). The CDR3 contains 14 residues. The V end lost 0 bases, the J end lost 6 bases, and 11 bases lay between the germline ends. Germline lookup yields CDR1 LNHNV and CDR2 YYDKDF (reference sequence). DNA for the CDR3: TGTGCCACCAGCAGAGATTATACAGGCCCTGAAGCTTTCTTT. Its protein is CATSRDYTGPEAFF.

The chain joins TRBV5-6 to TRBJ1-4; TRBD1 aligns across 8 bases. Germline CDR1 and CDR2: SGHDT and YYEEEE. V shed 4 bases and J 4 bases; nucleotides not matched to a gene: 6. The CDR3 is made up of 15 amino acids. CDR3 amino acids: CASSTGTGSNEKLFF. Here the CDR3 DNA reads TGTGCCAGCAGCACCGGGACAGGTAGTAATGAAAAACTGTTTTTT.

V is TRBV5-4 and J is TRBJ2-5; D may be TRBD2 (5 bases). With 1 base removed from V and 5 bases from J, the gap between germline ends came to 9 bases. CDR1 SGHNT and CDR2 YYREEE come from the germline V gene (reference sequence). CDR3 length: 13 residues. CDR3 nucleotide sequence: TGTGCCAGCAGCTTGTCCCAGCGGGAGACCCAGTACTTC. This translates into CASSLSQRETQYF.

This clone turned up a few times. J is TRBJ2-7 and V is TRBV27; a possible D gene is TRBD2 (6 bases). Deletions cut 4 bases from V and 6 bases from J, with 19 bases between. CDR1 and CDR2 (germline): MNHEY, SMNVEV (reference sequence). This CDR3 is built from 15 residues. The CDR3 DNA is TGTGCCAGCAGTTCCCCCCGGGACTCCCCCCGCGAGCAGTACTTC. It encodes CASSSPRDSPREQYF.

The chain carries TRBV5-1 and TRBJ1-1; no clear D gene. Germline V lookup: CDR1 SGHRS, CDR2 YFSETQ. The CDR3 length is 14 residues. V was pared by 6 bases and J by 0 bases, with 12 bases between. CDR3 nucleotides: TGCGCCAGCAAAGACGGAGGAATGAACACTGAAGCTTTCTTT. As protein: CASKDGGMNTEAFF.

In this sample, this clone turned up once. The CDR3, as DNA: TGTGCCAGCACCCCAGCGGGTACCACCTACGAGCAGTACTTC. This encodes CASTPAGTTYEQYF. The chain links TRBV28 to TRBJ2-7, with TRBD2 as a possible D gene (6 bases). The length of the CDR3 is 14 residues. Trimming stripped 7 bases from V and 2 bases from J, with 15 bases between. Looked up from germline, CDR1 is MDHEN and CDR2 is SYDVKM.

About this clone: This CDR3 is also generated by other DNA sequences in the sample. The chain uses TRBV7-9 and TRBJ1-4, with 9 positions matching TRBD1. The V gene end was trimmed by 5 bases and the J gene end by 8 bases; junction bases not matched to a gene: 6. In germline, CDR1 is SEHNR, CDR2 FQNEAQ (reference sequence). This CDR3 has 14 residues. CDR3 sequence (DNA): TGTGCCAGCAGCCTGGGACAGGGAAAAGAAAAACTGTTTTTT. It specifies CASSLGQGKEKLFF.

This chain joins TRBV19 and TRBJ2-3, with TRBD1 matching 9 bases. The ends lost 8 bases at V and 2 bases at J; junction bases unmatched: 8. Per germline, CDR1 LNHDA and CDR2 SQIVND (reference sequence). The CDR3 length is 15 residues. The CDR3 sequence: CASRGQGPSTDTQYF. DNA of the CDR3: TGTGCCAGTCGGGGACAGGGACCCTCCACAGATACGCAGTATTTT.

J is TRBJ1-2 and V is TRBV11-2; D is ambiguous. Germline V gene sequence: CDR1 SGHAT, CDR2 FQNNGV. The CDR3 consists of 13 residues. Trimming cost V 4 bases and J 5 bases, with 11 bases left between them. CDR3 nucleotides: TGTGCCAGCAGCTCAAACATGTGGTATGGCTACACCTTC. Its translation: CASSSNMWYGYTF.

The genes are TRBV19 and TRBJ2-5, with D tentatively TRBD2 (6 bases). CDR1 LNHDA and CDR2 SQIVND come from the germline V gene (reference sequence). Trimming took 5 bases from V and 5 from J, leaving 12 bases between them. The CDR3 is 13 residues long. CDR3 nucleotide sequence: TGTGCCAGTAGTGTCACTAGCTGGGAGACCCAGTACTTC. Translating it yields CASSVTSWETQYF.